Included here is one T cell receptor beta chain sequence, with context. The data belong to a study of cytotoxic CD8 clonotypes in ibrutinib-treated CLL. The method was immunoSEQ multiplex PCR; TCRdb's version includes in-frame clones alone and lacks a portion of them. This table has roughly 200,000 clones, roughly 77% appearing once. V lost 4 bases, J lost 4 bases, and 12 bases stayed unmatched. There are 16 residues in the CDR3. Germline CDR1 and CDR2: MGHDK and SYGVNS. The chain is built from TRBV25-1 and TRBJ1-1, with 7 nucleotides matching TRBD1. Sequencing used PBMCs, obtained after 12 months of ibrutinib treatment. This TCR came from a human donor with chronic lymphocytic leukemia. The CDR3 region is CASSGPQGGRVTEAFF. The CDR3 DNA reads TGTGCCAGCAGTGGACCTCAGGGGGGTAGGGTCACTGAAGCTTTCTTT.